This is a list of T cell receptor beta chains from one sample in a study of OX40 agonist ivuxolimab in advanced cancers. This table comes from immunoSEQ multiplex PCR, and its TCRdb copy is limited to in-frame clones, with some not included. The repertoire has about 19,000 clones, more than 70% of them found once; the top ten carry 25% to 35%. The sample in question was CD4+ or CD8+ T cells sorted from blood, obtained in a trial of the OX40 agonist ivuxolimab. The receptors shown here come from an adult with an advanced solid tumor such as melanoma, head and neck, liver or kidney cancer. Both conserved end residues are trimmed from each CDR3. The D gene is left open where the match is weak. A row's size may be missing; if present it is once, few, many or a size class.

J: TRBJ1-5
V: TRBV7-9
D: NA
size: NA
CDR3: ASSLVGFGNQPQH

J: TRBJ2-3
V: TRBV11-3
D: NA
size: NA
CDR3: ASSPGLFTDTQY

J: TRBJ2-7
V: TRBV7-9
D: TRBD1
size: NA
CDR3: ASSISSGTGGDEQY

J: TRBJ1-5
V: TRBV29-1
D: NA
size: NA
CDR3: SVGSGQGASQPQH

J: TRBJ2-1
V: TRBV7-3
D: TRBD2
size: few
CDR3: ASSLTLLAGGDNEQF

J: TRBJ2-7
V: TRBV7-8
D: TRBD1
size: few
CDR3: ASTVYYGTVPRLSSYEQY

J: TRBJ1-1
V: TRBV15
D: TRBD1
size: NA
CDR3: ATRLNDREVEAF

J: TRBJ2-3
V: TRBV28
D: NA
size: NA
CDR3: ASSLLASGGTDTQY

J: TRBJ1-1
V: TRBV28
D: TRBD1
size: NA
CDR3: ASSFPTGGDTEAF

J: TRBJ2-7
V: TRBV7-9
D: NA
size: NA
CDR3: ASSFGTAYEQY

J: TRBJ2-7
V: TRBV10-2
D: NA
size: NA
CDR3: ASSEMGLHYEQY

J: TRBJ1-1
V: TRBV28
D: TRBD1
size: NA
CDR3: ASSPGQGGTEAF

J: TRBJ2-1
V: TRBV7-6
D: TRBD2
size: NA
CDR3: ASSLDPVFVREYNEQF

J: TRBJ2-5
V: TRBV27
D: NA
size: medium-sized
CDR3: ASSLGSGRGEETQY

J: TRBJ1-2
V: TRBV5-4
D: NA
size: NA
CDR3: ASSLVGSPYGYT

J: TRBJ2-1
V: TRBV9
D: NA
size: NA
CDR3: ASSVAAGGFNEQF

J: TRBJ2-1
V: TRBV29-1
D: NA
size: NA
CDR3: SIPTRASEQF

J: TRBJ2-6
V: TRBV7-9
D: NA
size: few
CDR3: AYRGRGHSGANVLT

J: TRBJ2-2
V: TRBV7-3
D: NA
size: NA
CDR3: ASSLGGGSLNTGELF

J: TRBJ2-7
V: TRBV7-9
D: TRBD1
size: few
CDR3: ASSLGRPGQGAEEQY

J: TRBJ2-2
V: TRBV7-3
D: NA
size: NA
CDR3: ASSLTGVGQLTGELF

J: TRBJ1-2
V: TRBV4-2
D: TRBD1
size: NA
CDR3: ASSQDEQGLPWGYT

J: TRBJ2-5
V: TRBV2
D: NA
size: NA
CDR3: ASSETVAQLLETQY

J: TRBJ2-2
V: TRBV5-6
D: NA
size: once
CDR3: ASSFRQGLNTGELF

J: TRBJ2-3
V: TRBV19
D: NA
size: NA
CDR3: ASSILSGSTDTQY

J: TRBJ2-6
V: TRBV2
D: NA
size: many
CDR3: ASSEPKVSGANVLT

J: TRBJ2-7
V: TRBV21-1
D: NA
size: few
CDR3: ASSKRRDRDHEQY

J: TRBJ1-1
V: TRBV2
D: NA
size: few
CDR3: ARGGNTEAF

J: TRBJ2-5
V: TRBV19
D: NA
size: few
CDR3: ASSISDQETQY

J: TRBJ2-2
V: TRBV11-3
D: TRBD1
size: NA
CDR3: ASSDWDRGTGELF

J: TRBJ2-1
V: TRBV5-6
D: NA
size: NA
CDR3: ASSPGGQWGAGQF

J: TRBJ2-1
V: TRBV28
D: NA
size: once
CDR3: ASSSDRDQLEPYNEQF

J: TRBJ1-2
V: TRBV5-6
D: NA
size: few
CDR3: ASSPNWGGDGYT

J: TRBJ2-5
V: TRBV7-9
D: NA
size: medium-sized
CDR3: ASRPRGPRETQY

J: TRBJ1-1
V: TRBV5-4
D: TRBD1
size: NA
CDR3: ASRIGRGTGVTEAF

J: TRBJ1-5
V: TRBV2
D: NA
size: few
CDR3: ASTPSRNQPQH

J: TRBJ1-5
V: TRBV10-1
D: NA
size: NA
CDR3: ASRTLWSNQPQH

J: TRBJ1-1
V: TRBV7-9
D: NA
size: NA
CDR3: ASSLLGLNTEAF

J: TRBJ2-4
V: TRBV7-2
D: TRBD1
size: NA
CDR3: ASSPDRVVYKNIQY

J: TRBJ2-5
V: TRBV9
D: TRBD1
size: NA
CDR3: ASSVAGTGKETQY

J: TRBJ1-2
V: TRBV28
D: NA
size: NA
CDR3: ASSYPRPVAYGYT

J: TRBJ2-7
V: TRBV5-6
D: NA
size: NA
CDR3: ASSLEREQY

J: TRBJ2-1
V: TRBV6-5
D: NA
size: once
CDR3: ASIPWVGDDEQF

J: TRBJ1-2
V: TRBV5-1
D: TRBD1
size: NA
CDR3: ASSSSTGNGNYGYT

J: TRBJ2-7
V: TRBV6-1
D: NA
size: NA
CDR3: ASSDWNFGYEQY

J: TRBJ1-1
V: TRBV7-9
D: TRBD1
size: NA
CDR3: ASGQGGTEAF

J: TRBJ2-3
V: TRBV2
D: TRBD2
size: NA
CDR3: ASSGPGGPTDTDTQY

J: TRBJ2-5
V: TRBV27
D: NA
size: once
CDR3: ASSPISGPRIQETQY

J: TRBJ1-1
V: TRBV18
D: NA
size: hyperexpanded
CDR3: ASSPGAGNTEAF

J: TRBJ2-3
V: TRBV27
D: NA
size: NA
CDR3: ASSLGGTDTQY

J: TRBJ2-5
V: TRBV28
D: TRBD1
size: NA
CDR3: ASSFLAGTGQETQY

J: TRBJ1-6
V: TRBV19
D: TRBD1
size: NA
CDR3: ASSTGQDDNSPLH

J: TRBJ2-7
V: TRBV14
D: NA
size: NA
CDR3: ASSQGVSRVGTYEQY

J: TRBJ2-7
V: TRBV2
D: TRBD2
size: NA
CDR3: ASSLGLAGASYEQY

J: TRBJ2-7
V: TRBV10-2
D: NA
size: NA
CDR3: ASSESRQRSSYEQY

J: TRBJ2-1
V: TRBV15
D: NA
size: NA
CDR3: ATSRGAVSAASYNEQF

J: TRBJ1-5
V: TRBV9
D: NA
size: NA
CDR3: ASSVADRRDQPQH

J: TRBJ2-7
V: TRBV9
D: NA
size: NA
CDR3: ASSVTGTSYEQY

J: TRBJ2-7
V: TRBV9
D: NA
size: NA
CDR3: ASSVDGAHSYEQY

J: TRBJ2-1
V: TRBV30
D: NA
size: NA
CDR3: AWSFGGPGRNEQF